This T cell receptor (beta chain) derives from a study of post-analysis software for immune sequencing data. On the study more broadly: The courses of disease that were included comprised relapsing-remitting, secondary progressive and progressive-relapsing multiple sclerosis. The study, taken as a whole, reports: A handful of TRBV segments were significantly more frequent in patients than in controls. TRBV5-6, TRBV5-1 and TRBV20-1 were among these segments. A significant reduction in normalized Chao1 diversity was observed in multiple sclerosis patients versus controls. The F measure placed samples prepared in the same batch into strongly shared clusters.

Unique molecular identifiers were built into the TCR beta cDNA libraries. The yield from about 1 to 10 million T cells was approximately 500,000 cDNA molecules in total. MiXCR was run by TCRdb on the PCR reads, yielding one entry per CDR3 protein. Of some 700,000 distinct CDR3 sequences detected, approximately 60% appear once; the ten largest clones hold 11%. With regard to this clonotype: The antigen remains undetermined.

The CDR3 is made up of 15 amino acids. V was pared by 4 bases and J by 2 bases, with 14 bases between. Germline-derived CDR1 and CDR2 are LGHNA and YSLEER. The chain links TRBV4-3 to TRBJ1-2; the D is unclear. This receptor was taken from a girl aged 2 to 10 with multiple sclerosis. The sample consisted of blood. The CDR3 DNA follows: TGCGCCAGCAGCCTTAACACGGACGGGAACTATGGCTACACCTTC. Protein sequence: CASSLNTDGNYGYTF.